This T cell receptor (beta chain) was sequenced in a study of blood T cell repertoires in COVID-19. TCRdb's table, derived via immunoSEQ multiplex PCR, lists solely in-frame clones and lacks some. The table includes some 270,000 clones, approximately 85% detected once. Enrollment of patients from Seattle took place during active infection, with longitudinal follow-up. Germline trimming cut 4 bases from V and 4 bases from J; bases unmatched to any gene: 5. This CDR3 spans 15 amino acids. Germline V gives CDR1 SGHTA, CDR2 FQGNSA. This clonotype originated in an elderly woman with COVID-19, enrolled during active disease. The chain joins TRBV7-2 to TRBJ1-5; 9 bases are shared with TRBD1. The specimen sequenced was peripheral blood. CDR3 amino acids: CASSSGGTGNQPQHF. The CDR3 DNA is TGTGCCAGCAGCTCCGGTGGGACAGGGAATCAGCCCCAGCATTTT. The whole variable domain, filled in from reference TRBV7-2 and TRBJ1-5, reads GAGVSQSPSNKVTEKGKDVELRCDPISGHTALYWYRQSLGQGLEFLIYFQGNSAPDKSGLPSDRFSAERTGGSVSTLTIQRTQQEDSAVYLCASSSGGTGNQPQHFGDGTRLSIL.